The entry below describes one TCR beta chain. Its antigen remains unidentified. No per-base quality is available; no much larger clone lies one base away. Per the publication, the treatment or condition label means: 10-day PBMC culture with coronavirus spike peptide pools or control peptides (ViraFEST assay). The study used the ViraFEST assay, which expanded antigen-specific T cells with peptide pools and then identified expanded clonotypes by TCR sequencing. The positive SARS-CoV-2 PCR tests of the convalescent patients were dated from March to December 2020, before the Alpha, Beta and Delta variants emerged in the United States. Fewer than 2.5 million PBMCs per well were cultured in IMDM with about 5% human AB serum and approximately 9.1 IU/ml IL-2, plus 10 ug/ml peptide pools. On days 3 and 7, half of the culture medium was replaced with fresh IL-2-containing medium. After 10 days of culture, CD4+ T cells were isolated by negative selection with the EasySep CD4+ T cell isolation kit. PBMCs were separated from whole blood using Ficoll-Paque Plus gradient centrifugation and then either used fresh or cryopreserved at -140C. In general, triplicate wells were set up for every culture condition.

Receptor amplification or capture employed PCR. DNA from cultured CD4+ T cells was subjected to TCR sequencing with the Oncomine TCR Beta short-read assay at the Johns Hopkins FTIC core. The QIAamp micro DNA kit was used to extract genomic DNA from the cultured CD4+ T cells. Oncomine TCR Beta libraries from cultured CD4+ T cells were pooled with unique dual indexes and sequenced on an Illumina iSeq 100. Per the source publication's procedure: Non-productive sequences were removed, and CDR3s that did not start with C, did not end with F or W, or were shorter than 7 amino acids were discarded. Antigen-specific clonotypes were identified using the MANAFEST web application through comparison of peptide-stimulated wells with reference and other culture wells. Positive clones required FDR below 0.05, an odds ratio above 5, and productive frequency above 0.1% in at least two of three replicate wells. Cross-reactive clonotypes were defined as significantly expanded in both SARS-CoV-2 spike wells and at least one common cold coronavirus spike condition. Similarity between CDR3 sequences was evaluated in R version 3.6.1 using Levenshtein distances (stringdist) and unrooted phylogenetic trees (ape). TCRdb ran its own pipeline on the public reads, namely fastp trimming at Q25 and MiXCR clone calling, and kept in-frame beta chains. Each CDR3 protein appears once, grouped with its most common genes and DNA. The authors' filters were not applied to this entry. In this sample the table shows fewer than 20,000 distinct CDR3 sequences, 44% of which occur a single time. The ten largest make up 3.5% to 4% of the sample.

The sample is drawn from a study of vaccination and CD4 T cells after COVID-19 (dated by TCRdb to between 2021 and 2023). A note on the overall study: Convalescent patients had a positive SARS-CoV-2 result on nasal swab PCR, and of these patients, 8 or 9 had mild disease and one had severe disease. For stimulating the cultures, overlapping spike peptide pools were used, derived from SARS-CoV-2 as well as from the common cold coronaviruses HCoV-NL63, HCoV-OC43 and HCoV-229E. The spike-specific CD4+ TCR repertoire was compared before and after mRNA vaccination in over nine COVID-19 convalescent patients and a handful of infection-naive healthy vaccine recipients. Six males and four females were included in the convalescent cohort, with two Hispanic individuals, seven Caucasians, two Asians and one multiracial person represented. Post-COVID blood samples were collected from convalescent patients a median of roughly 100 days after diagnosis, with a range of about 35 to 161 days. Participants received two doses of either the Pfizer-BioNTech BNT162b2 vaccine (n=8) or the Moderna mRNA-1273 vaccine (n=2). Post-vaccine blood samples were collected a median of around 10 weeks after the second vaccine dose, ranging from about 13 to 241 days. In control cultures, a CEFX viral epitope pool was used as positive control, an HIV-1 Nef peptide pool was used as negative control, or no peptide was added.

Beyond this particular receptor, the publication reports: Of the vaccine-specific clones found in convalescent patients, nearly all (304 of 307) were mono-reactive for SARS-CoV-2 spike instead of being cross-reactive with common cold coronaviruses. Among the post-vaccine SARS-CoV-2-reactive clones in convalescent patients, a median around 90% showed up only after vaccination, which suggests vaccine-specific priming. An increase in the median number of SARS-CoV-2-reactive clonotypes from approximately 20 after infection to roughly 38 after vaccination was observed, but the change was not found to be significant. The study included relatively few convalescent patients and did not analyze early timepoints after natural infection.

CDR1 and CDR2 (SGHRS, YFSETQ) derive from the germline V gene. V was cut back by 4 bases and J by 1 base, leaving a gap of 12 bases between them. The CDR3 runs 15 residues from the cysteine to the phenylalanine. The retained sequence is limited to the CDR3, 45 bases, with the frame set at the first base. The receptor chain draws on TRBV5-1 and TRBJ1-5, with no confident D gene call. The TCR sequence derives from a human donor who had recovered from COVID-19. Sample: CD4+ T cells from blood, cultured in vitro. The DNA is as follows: TGCGCCAGCAGCCTCAGTCCCCACAGCAATCAGCCCCAGCATTTT. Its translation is CASSLSPHSNQPQHF.